Listed below are T cell receptor beta chains from one sample, sequenced in a study of blood T cell repertoires in COVID-19. The data were produced by immunoSEQ multiplex PCR, yet TCRdb's version contains in-frame clones alone and is incomplete. Of under 450,000 clones in the sample, more than 75% were seen once. The sample comprised PBMCs or T cells enriched from blood (not recorded which). These receptor sequences come from a man aged 25-40 years who had recovered from COVID-19. Each CDR3 is given with its conserved first and last residue. Fields, in order: J gene, D gene, clone size, V gene, CDR3 DNA, CDR3 protein. D genes are given only for firm matches. Only some rows state a clone size, as once, few, many or a class for expanded clones.

TRBJ1-1 | NA | NA | TRBV10-3 | TGTGCCATCAGCCCAAACAGGGAAGAAGCTTTCTTT | CAISPNREEAFF
TRBJ2-3 | TRBD1 | NA | TRBV5-1 | TGCGCCAGCAACCCGGGACAGGGTACTAGCACAGATACGCAGTATTTT | CASNPGQGTSTDTQYF
TRBJ1-1 | TRBD1 | NA | TRBV5-5 | TGTGCCAGCAGCCTGGGACAGGGATACACTGAAGCTTTCTTT | CASSLGQGYTEAFF
TRBJ2-3 | TRBD2 | NA | TRBV7-2 | TGTGCCAGCAGCGCGACTAGCGGGGCCCCTCCTTTGTATTTT | CASSATSGAPPLYF
TRBJ1-4 | NA | few | TRBV3-1/TRBV3-2 | TGTGCCAGCAGCCAAGCGCAGGATCTTGGAAAACTGTTTTTT | CASSQAQDLGKLFF
TRBJ2-7 | NA | once | TRBV19 | TGTGCCAGTAGCCCGGGACTGACCTACGAGCAGTACTTC | CASSPGLTYEQYF
TRBJ1-2 | NA | NA | TRBV5-4 | TGTGCCAGCAGCTTGTCCCGGACAGCCTATGGCTACACCTTC | CASSLSRTAYGYTF
TRBJ2-2 | TRBD1 | NA | TRBV24-1 | TGTGCCACCAGTGAGTCACCGGGACAGGGGACCGGGGAGCTGTTTTTT | CATSESPGQGTGELFF
TRBJ1-2 | NA | NA | TRBV10-3 | TGTGCCATCGTAATCGCCCAGGGAAATAACTATGGCTACACCTTC | CAIVIAQGNNYGYTF
TRBJ1-1 | NA | NA | TRBV4-1 | TGCGCCAGCAGCCTCGGGACAATAAACACTGAAGCTTTCTTT | CASSLGTINTEAFF